This T cell receptor beta chain was retrieved from a study of graft-versus-host responses after intestinal transplantation. Across the whole study: All of the recipients had induction that used anti-thymocyte globulin, then tacrolimus and steroids for around three years.

On this clone: The antigen remains unidentified.

Findings and limits, study-wide: Detected in recipient marrow were GvH clones, some of which were first observed in ileum or blood.

Some clones are missing from TCRdb's copy, which holds only in-frame ones; the method was immunoSEQ multiplex PCR. The sample records around 89,000 clones, about nine tenths being singletons. Germline V lookup: CDR1 MNHEY, CDR2 SMNVEV (reference sequence). CDR3 length: 14 amino acids. The V and J ends lost 7 bases and 8 bases, in that order; junction bases with no gene match: 8. The chain is built from TRBV27 and TRBJ1-4; 9 nucleotides align to TRBD1. This receptor was taken from a human donor who was the organ donor for an intestinal transplant. Sequencing was performed on unstimulated CD8+ T cells sorted from spleen or lymph node cells, taken before transplant. CDR3 protein: CASTSGTGREKLFF. CDR3 in DNA: TGTGCCAGCACCTCCGGGACAGGGCGGGAAAAACTGTTTTTT.